These 6 T cell receptor beta chains share one sample of origin, sequenced in a study of regulatory T cells in long-lasting Graves disease. Investigators prepared the TCR beta libraries by applying iRepertoire HTBI primers and Arm-PCR of CDR3 regions. TCRdb re-called the multiplex PCR reads with MiXCR, one entry per CDR3 protein. Of 530,000 or so distinct CDR3 sequences in the sample, roughly 13% were seen once. Time point of the sample: newly diagnosed GD, antithyroid drugs for less than 3 months. The authors made the TCR library using RNA they extracted from PBMCs. The same data also went into a second study, on T cells in Graves' hyperthyroidism and ophthalmopathy.

Sequencing used peripheral blood mononuclear cells (PBMCs), obtained at new diagnosis, from a patient treated with antithyroid drugs. These receptors came from a man aged 25-45 years with Graves disease.

This clonotype was seen ten or more times. This rearrangement joins TRBV5-1 to TRBJ2-1; D is ambiguous. Trimming took off 0 bases at V and 8 bases at J, with 12 bases between the two ends. CDR3 length: 14 residues. CDR1 is SGHRS, CDR2 YFSETQ, per germline. CDR3 residues: CASSLGGYEDEQFF. The CDR3 DNA reads as TGCGCCAGCAGCTTGGGTGGGTATGAGGATGAGCAGTTCTTC.

This clonotype was detected ten times or more. The chain links TRBV7-2 to TRBJ2-3; 13 bases agree with TRBD2. From germline, CDR1 is SGHTA and CDR2 FQGNSA. The CDR3 is made up of 16 amino acids. The trim removed 5 bases at V and 2 bases at J, leaving 4 bases unmatched. The CDR3 DNA reads TGTGCCAGCAGCCGTGGGACTAGCGGGATCACAGATACGCAGTATTTT. This gives the protein CASSRGTSGITDTQYF.

This clonotype appeared a few times. V and J are TRBV15 and TRBJ1-6; D is ambiguous. CDR3 size: 14 residues. The germline V gene has CDR1 LNHNV and CDR2 YYDKDF (reference sequence). V was pared by 0 bases and J by 7 bases, with 7 bases between. The CDR3 protein is CATSREQENSPLHF. The CDR3 region has the DNA TGTGCCACCAGCAGAGAGCAGGAGAATTCACCCCTCCACTTT.

This clonotype was seen ten or more times. The chain is built from TRBV18 and TRBJ1-3, with D hard to call. The germline V gene has CDR1 KGHSH and CDR2 LQKENI. The CDR3 spans 15 residues. Deletions cut 1 base from V and 0 bases from J, with 7 bases between. As DNA, the CDR3 is TGTGCCAGCTCACCACAAACAGCCTCTGGAAACACCATATATTTT. Protein sequence: CASSPQTASGNTIYF. The entire variable domain, with the rest obtained from reference TRBV18 and TRBJ1-3, is as follows: NAGVMQNPRHLVRRRGQEARLRCSPMKGHSHVYWYRQLPEEGLKFMVYLQKENIIDESGMPKERFSAEFPKEGPSILRIQQVVRGDSAAYFCASSPQTASGNTIYFGEGSWLTVV.

The chain has TRBV19 and TRBJ2-1, with D uncertain. Trimming left V 6 bases short and J 7 bases short, with 10 bases between. Germline V gene lookup returns CDR1 LNHDA and CDR2 SQIVND (reference sequence). The CDR3 consists of 12 residues. The CDR3 nucleotides read TGTGCCAGTAGGGCCGCTGGGAATGAGCAGTTCTTC. Its protein is CASRAAGNEQFF.

This clonotype was counted only a few times. This chain joins TRBV28 and TRBJ2-7, with 12 bases matching TRBD2. The trim removed 6 bases at V and 4 bases at J, leaving 7 bases unmatched. This CDR3 is 15 amino acids long. The germline V gene encodes CDR1 MDHEN and CDR2 SYDVKM. CDR3: CASSSPSGREYEQYF. DNA for the CDR3: TGTGCCAGCAGCTCGCCTAGCGGGAGGGAATACGAGCAGTACTTC.